This TCR beta chain was profiled in a study of vaccination effects on CD4 cells after COVID-19. Remarks on this clone: Its antigen remains unidentified.

Generated by immunoSEQ multiplex PCR, the TCRdb table keeps only in-frame clones and is missing some. The sample lists tens of thousands of clones; about 72% were seen once. The germline gives CDR1 MNHNS, CDR2 SASEGT. CDR3 size: 19 residues. The V gene end was trimmed by 3 bases and the J gene end by 4 bases; junction bases not matched to a gene: 9. Investigators separated out CD4+ T cells once about 10 days of culture had passed. The origin of this receptor is a human donor who had a prior SARS-CoV-2 infection. V usage is TRBV6-1 and J usage is TRBJ2-1; TRBD2 aligns across 16 bases. The sequencing here drew on CD4+ T cells from PBMCs cultured without peptide, taken before COVID-19 vaccination. CDR3 loop: CASSESPGTSGRGYNEQFF. CDR3 nucleotide sequence: TGTGCCAGCAGTGAGTCCCCCGGGACTAGCGGGAGGGGGTACAATGAGCAGTTCTTC.